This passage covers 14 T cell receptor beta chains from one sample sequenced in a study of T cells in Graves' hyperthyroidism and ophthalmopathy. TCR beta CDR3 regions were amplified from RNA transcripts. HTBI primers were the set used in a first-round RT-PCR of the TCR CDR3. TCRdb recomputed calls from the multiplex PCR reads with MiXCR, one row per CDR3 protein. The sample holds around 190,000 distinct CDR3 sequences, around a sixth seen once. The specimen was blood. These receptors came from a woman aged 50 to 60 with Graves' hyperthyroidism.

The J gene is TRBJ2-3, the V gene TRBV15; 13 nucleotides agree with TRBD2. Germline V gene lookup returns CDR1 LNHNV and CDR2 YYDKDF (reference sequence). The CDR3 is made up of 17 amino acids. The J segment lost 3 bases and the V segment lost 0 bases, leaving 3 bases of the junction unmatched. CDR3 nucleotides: TGTGCCACCAGCAGAGATAGACTAGCGGGAGGTACAGATACGCAGTATTTT. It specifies CATSRDRLAGGTDTQYF.

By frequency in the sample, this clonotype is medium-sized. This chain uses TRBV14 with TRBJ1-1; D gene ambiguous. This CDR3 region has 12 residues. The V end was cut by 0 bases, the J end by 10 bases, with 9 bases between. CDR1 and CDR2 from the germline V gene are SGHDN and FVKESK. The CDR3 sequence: CASSQDRVGAFF. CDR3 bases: TGTGCCAGCAGCCAAGATAGGGTGGGAGCTTTCTTT.

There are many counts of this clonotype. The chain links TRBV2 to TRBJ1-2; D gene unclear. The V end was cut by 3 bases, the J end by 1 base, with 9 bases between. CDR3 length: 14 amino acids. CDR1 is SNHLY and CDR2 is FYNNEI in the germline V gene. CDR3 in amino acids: CASSEDFRNYGYTF. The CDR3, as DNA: TGTGCCAGCAGTGAGGACTTCCGTAACTATGGCTACACCTTC.

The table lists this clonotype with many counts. CDR3 region: CSLRGLAGTDTQYF. In nucleotides, the CDR3 is TGCAGCCTCAGAGGACTAGCAGGCACAGATACGCAGTATTTT. V usage is TRBV29-1 and J usage is TRBJ2-3, with 8 positions matching TRBD2. Germline V gene lookup returns CDR1 SQVTM and CDR2 ANQGSEA. V shed 8 bases and J 1 base; nucleotides not matched to a gene: 8. The CDR3 is 14 residues long.

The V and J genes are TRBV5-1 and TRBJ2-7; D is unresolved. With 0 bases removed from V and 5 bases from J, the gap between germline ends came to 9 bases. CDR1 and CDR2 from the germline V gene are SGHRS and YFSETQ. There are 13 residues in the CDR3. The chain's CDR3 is CASSLGPLHEQYF. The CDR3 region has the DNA TGCGCCAGCAGCTTGGGCCCTCTACACGAGCAGTACTTC.

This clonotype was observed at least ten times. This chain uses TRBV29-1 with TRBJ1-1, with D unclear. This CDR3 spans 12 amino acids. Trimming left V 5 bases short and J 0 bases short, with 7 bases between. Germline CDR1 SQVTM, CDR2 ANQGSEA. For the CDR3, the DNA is TGCAGCGTTCAACACCTGAACACTGAAGCTTTCTTT. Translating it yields CSVQHLNTEAFF. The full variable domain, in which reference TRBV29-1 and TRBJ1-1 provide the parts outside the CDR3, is SAVISQKPSRDICQRGTSLTIQCQVDSQVTMMFWYRQQPGQSLTLIATANQGSEATYESGFVIDKFPISRPNLTFSTLTVSNMSPEDSSIYLCSVQHLNTEAFFGQGTRLTVV.

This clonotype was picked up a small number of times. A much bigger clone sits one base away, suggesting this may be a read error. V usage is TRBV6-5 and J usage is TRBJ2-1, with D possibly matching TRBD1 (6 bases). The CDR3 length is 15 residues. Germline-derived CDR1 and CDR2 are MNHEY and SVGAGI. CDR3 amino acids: CAGSYSRGAVNEQFF. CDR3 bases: TGTGCCGGCAGTTACTCCAGGGGCGCGGTCAATGAGCAGTTCTTC.

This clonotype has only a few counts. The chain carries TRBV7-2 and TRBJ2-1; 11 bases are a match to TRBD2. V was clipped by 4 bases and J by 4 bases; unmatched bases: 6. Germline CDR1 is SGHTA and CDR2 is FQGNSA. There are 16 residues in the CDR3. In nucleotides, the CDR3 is TGTGCCAGCAGCTCCTGGGGACTAGCGGATTACAATGAGCAGTTCTTC. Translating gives CASSSWGLADYNEQFF.

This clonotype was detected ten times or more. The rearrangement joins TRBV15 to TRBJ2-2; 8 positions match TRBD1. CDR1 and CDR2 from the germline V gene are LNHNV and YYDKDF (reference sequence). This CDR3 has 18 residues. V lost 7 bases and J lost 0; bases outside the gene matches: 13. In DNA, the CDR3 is TGTGCCACCACCGTGACAGGGGCGAAAGATACGAACACCGGGGAGCTGTTTTTT. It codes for CATTVTGAKDTNTGELFF.

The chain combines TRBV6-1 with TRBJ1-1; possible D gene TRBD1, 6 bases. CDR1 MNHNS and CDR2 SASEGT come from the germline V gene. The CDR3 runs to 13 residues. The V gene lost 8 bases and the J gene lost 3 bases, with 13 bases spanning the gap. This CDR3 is CASAGTIDTEAFF. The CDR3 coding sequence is TGTGCCAGCGCCGGGACAATTGACACTGAAGCTTTCTTT.

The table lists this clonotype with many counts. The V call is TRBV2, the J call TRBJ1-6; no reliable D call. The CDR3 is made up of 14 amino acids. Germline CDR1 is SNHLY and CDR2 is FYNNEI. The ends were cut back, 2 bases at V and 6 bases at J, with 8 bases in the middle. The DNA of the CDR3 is TGTGCCAGCAGTGAATTGCAGGCTAATTCACCCCTCCACTTT. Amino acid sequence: CASSELQANSPLHF.

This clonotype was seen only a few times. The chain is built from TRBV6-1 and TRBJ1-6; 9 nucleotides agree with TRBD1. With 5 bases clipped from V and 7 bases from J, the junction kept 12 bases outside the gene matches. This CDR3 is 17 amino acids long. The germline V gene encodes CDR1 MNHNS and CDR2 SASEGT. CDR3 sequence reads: CASSPPNRGQRNSPLHF. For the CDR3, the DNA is TGTGCCAGCAGTCCACCCAACAGGGGGCAGAGGAATTCACCCCTCCACTTT.

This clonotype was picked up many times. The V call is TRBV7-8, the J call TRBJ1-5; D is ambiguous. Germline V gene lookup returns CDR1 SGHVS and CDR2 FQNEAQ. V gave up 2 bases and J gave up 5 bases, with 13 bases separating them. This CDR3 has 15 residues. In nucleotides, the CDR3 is TGTGCCAGCAGCTTATCGGCAGCCACCCATCAGCCCCAGCATTTT. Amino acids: CASSLSAATHQPQHF.

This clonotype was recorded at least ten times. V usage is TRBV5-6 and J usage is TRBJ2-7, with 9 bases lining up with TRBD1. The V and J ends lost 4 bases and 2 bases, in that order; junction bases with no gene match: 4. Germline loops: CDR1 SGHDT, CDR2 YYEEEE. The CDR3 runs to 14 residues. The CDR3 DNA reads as TGTGCCAGCAGCCAACGGGACAGGGCCTACGAGCAGTACTTC. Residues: CASSQRDRAYEQYF.